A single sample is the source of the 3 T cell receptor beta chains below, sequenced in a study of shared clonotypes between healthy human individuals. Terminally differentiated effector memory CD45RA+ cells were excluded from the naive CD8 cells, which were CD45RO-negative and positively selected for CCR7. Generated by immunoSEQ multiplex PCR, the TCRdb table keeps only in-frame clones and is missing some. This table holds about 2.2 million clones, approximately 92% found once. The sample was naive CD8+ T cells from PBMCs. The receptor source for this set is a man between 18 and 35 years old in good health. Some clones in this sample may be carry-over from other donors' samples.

CDR3: CATSRDKSVGNEQFF. The CDR3 DNA reads as TGTGCCACCAGCAGAGATAAATCGGTAGGGAATGAGCAGTTCTTC. V is TRBV15 and J is TRBJ2-1, with unresolved D. The germline V gene has CDR1 LNHNV and CDR2 YYDKDF (reference sequence). The V and J ends lost 0 bases and 7 bases respectively, with 13 bases between them. The CDR3 loop spans 15 amino acids.

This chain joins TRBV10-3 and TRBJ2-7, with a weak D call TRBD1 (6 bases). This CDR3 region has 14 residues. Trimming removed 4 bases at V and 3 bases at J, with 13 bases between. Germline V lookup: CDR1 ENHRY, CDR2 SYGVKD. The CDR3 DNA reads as TGTGCCATCAGTGCAGGGGCTGCTGGCTACGAGCAGTACTTC. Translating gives CAISAGAAGYEQYF.

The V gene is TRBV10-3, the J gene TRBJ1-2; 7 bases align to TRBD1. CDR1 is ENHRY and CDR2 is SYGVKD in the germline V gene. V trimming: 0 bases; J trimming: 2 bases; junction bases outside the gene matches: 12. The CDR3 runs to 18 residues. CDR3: CAISESTRRQGINYGYTF. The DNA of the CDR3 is TGTGCCATCAGTGAGTCGACTCGTAGACAGGGTATCAACTATGGCTACACCTTC.